The next 8 T cell receptor beta chains were all read from a single sample in a study of cytotoxic CD8 clonotypes in ibrutinib-treated CLL. Data came from immunoSEQ multiplex PCR; TCRdb stores just in-frame clones and leaves some out. The sample lists some 26,000 clones; 75% to 85% were seen once. The sequencing here drew on PBMCs, taken after 24 months of ibrutinib treatment. The receptors were sampled from a human donor with chronic lymphocytic leukemia.

The rearrangement joins TRBV6-6 to TRBJ1-5; TRBD1 matches 8 bases. Germline assignment: CDR1 MNHNY and CDR2 SVGAGI (reference sequence). V trimming: 5 bases; J trimming: 7 bases; junction bases outside the gene matches: 4. The CDR3 sequence is 13 residues long. The CDR3 loop is CASSNDRGQPQHF. CDR3 in DNA: TGTGCCAGCAGTAATGACAGGGGCCAGCCCCAGCATTTT.

A note on this clone: The limits of the CDR3 on the DNA are not certain, so only TCRdb's listed CDR3 is given. CDR3 region: CSVAEGSTF. This rearrangement joins TRBV29-1 to TRBJ1-2. The CDR3 has 9 residues if both end residues are counted. Germline CDR1 reads SQVTM; CDR2 reads ANQGSEA.

The CDR3 region has the DNA TGTGCCAGCAGCTTCGGAGGCAGCCCGGGGGATTCACCCCTCCACTTT. It yields the protein CASSFGGSPGDSPLHF. The rearrangement links TRBV5-5 to TRBJ1-6; possible D gene TRBD1, 5 bases. The CDR3 extends over 16 amino acids. CDR1 is SGHKS, CDR2 YYEKEE, per germline (reference sequence). V lost 2 bases and J 8 bases, leaving 17 bases between the germline ends.

The chain combines TRBV27 with TRBJ1-5, with D tentatively TRBD1 (5 bases). This CDR3 spans 13 amino acids. Germline lookup yields CDR1 MNHEY and CDR2 SMNVEV (reference sequence). V was clipped by 2 bases and J by 8 bases, with 10 bases between them. CDR3 amino acids: CASSLQGLKPQHF. CDR3 bases: TGTGCCAGCAGTTTACAGGGTTTGAAGCCCCAGCATTTT.

CDR3 bases: TGTGCCAGCAGTTACGACATAGCCCAATATGGCTACACCTTC. Protein product: CASSYDIAQYGYTF. The rearrangement links TRBV6-5 to TRBJ1-2; D is undetermined. The V gene's germline CDR1 is MNHEY and CDR2 SVGAGI. The CDR3 contains 14 residues. Trimming left V 2 bases short and J 5 bases short, with 12 bases between.

This clone was recorded a few times. The rearrangement uses TRBV6-5 and TRBJ1-4; no clear D. CDR3 size: 16 residues. V was clipped by 0 bases and J by 5 bases, with 13 bases between them. The germline V gene encodes CDR1 MNHEY and CDR2 SVGAGI. The CDR3 here is CASSYSWRAMNEKLFF. The CDR3 bases are TGTGCCAGCAGTTACTCTTGGAGGGCTATGAATGAAAAACTGTTTTTT.

This rearrangement joins TRBV7-9 to TRBJ1-4; TRBD1 matches 7 bases. Losses at the gene ends were 3 bases for V and 0 bases for J; bases not matched to a gene: 4. The length of the CDR3 is 16 residues. Germline CDR1 and CDR2: SEHNR and FQNEAQ (reference sequence). This CDR3 is CASSLRDSATNEKLFF. CDR3 DNA: TGTGCCAGCAGCTTGAGGGACAGCGCAACTAATGAAAAACTGTTTTTT.

The genes are TRBV2 and TRBJ2-7; the match to TRBD1 covers 9 bases. V trimming: 6 bases; J trimming: 2 bases; junction bases outside the gene matches: 8. The CDR3 extends over 15 amino acids. Germline lookup yields CDR1 SNHLY and CDR2 FYNNEI. The CDR3 loop reads CASRLQTGGAYEQYF. The CDR3 DNA is TGTGCCAGCAGACTACAGACAGGGGGAGCCTACGAGCAGTACTTC.